These T cell receptor beta chains were read from a single sample in a study of OX40 agonist ivuxolimab in advanced cancers. Assay used: immunoSEQ multiplex PCR; TCRdb lists only in-frame clones, some missing. Of approximately 67,000 clones listed, more than 70% were seen once; the top ten hold about 8.2%. The sample consisted of CD4+ or CD8+ T cells sorted from blood, taken in a trial of the OX40 agonist ivuxolimab. The receptors were sampled from an adult with an advanced solid tumor such as melanoma, head and neck, liver or kidney cancer. The CDR3 runs from the conserved cysteine through the conserved F or W. Each record gives: V gene, clone size, J gene, D gene, CDR3 protein, CDR3 DNA. The D gene is left open where the match is weak. Expanded clones are given a class, and other clones once, few, many or no size at all.

v_gene: TRBV28
abundance: .
j_gene: TRBJ1-1
d_gene: TRBD1
CDR3aa: CASRPGQAGTEAFF
CDR3nt: TGTGCCAGCAGACCCGGACAGGCAGGCACTGAAGCTTTCTTT

v_gene: TRBV2
abundance: .
j_gene: TRBJ1-3
d_gene: .
CDR3aa: CASSSTGHSGNTIYF
CDR3nt: TGTGCCAGCAGCTCGACAGGCCACTCTGGAAACACCATATATTTT

v_gene: TRBV7-2
abundance: few
j_gene: TRBJ2-4
d_gene: .
CDR3aa: CASSLVPTRNGAIQYF
CDR3nt: TGTGCCAGCAGCTTAGTCCCGACTAGAAATGGGGCCATTCAGTACTTC

v_gene: TRBV30
abundance: .
j_gene: TRBJ2-2
d_gene: TRBD1
CDR3aa: CAWSRTGGNTGELFF
CDR3nt: TGTGCCTGGAGTAGGACAGGGGGGAACACCGGGGAGCTGTTTTTT

v_gene: TRBV5-1
abundance: .
j_gene: TRBJ2-7
d_gene: TRBD2
CDR3aa: CASSPGDSGSPYEQYF
CDR3nt: TGCGCCAGCAGCCCGGGGGATAGCGGGAGCCCCTACGAGCAGTACTTC

v_gene: TRBV4-2
abundance: .
j_gene: TRBJ2-6
d_gene: .
CDR3aa: CASSQSGGGPGANVLTF
CDR3nt: TGTGCCAGCAGCCAGAGCGGTGGAGGACCTGGGGCCAACGTCCTGACTTTC

v_gene: TRBV28
abundance: few
j_gene: TRBJ1-5
d_gene: .
CDR3aa: CASSSGGSNQPQHF
CDR3nt: TGTGCCAGCAGTTCGGGAGGTAGCAATCAGCCCCAGCATTTT

v_gene: TRBV11-2
abundance: .
j_gene: TRBJ1-2
d_gene: TRBD1
CDR3aa: CASSLLRDRQRYYGYTF
CDR3nt: TGTGCCAGCAGCTTACTCCGGGACAGGCAAAGGTACTATGGCTACACCTTC

v_gene: TRBV30
abundance: once
j_gene: TRBJ1-2
d_gene: .
CDR3aa: CAWSGTGRSPYGYTF
CDR3nt: TGTGCCTGGAGTGGAACAGGGCGGTCCCCCTATGGCTACACCTTC

v_gene: TRBV7-6
abundance: .
j_gene: TRBJ2-3
d_gene: .
CDR3aa: CASSPTPNTGDTQYF
CDR3nt: TGTGCCAGCAGCCCCACACCCAATACAGGGGATACGCAGTATTTT